The clone carrying this TCR beta chain has more than one count but fewer than ten. Its antigen is currently unknown. The data are from a study of metastatic and nonmetastatic thyroid tumors. Study summary: Repertoires were compared across blood and tumor or nodule tissue from malignant and benign thyroid patients.

Per the authors' pipeline: Differences in CDR3 between clinicopathological groups were drawn on to build a classifier intended to discriminate distant-metastatic papillary thyroid cancer patients. TCRdb re-analyzed the PCR reads through MiXCR. TCRdb's processing, not the study's, gives the V and J calls here. The table shows approximately 10,000 clones, with 35% occurring only once. The CDR3 spans 13 residues. V gave up 6 bases and J gave up 4 bases; unmatched junction bases: 5. CDR1 and CDR2 from the germline V gene are MNHNS and SASEGT. Study results and caveats: Significantly higher TCR beta diversity was reportedly seen in malignant thyroid tumors than benign nodules, in blood and tumor.

Patients had received no treatment of any kind before thyroid surgery. Sequencing used tumor tissue. This receptor was identified in a female donor with papillary thyroid cancer or a benign thyroid nodule (not recorded which). Some clones in this sample may be carry-over from other donors' samples. The V call is TRBV6-1, the J call TRBJ2-7; TRBD1 matches at 8 bases. This CDR3 is CASRGTGNYEQYF. CDR3 DNA: TGTGCCAGCAGAGGGACAGGAAATTACGAGCAGTACTTC.